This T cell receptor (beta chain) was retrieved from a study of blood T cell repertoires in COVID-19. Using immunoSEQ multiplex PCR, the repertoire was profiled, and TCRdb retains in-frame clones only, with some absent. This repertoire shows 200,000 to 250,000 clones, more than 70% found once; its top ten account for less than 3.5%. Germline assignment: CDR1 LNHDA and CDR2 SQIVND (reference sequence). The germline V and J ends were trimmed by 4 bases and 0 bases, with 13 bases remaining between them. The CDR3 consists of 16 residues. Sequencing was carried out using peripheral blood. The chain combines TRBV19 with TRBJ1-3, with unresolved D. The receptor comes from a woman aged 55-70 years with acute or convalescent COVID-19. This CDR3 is CASSTGTRNSGNTIYF. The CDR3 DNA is TGTGCCAGTAGTACTGGAACCAGGAACTCTGGAAACACCATATATTTT.